A selection of T cell receptor beta chains follows, all from one sample in a study of blood T cell repertoires in COVID-19. The table came from immunoSEQ multiplex PCR; TCRdb's copy has only in-frame clones and leaves some out. The repertoire holds 240,000 or so clones, with around nine tenths as singletons. Material for sequencing was peripheral blood. These receptors originate from a woman between 40 and 55 years old who had recovered from COVID-19. The CDR3 runs from the conserved cysteine through the conserved F or W. D genes are given only for firm matches. The size of a clone is reported for some rows only, either as once, few or many, or as a class for expanded clones.

TRBV20-1	few	NA	TRBJ2-5	CSASLTKETQYF	TGCAGTGCTAGTCTAACTAAAGAGACCCAGTACTTC
TRBV27	few	TRBD1	TRBJ2-1	CASTFTTGGSHNEQFF	TGTGCCAGCACCTTTACTACAGGGGGCAGTCACAATGAGCAGTTCTTC
TRBV7-9	NA	TRBD1	TRBJ2-2	CASSLRQGGSGELFF	TGTGCCAGCAGCCTACGACAGGGTGGGTCCGGGGAGCTGTTTTTT
TRBV7-2	NA	TRBD1	TRBJ2-7	CASSKNRGPYEQYF	TGTGCCAGCAGCAAAAACAGGGGCCCCTACGAGCAGTACTTC
TRBV18	NA	NA	TRBJ2-7	CASSPRRTPPYEQYF	TGTGCCAGCTCACCACGGCGGACTCCCCCCTACGAGCAGTACTTC
TRBV30	NA	NA	TRBJ1-1	CAWSGAQMNTEAFF	TGTGCCTGGAGTGGCGCGCAAATGAACACTGAAGCTTTCTTT
TRBV13	NA	NA	TRBJ2-3	CASSPGAFTQYF	TGTGCCAGCAGCCCAGGCGCCTTTACGCAGTATTTT
TRBV6-5	NA	TRBD1	TRBJ2-3	CASTPGAGGSHTQYF	TGTGCCAGCACCCCCGGGGCAGGGGGCTCGCATACGCAGTATTTT
TRBV6-5	NA	NA	TRBJ1-1	CASSYPGGGTEAFF	TGTGCCAGCAGTTACCCGGGGGGAGGCACTGAAGCTTTCTTT
TRBV3-1/TRBV3-2	NA	NA	TRBJ2-1	CASSQSGLIVEQFF	TGTGCCAGCAGCCAGAGCGGCCTAATTGTCGAGCAGTTCTTC
TRBV20-1	once	NA	TRBJ2-1	CSASTSFSYNEQFF	TGCAGTGCTAGTACTAGCTTCTCCTACAATGAGCAGTTCTTC
TRBV29-1	NA	TRBD1	TRBJ1-2	CSARGMSGYGYTF	TGCAGCGCCAGGGGGATGAGCGGCTATGGCTACACCTTC
TRBV30	NA	NA	TRBJ1-3	CAWSPIGGGGNTIYF	TGTGCCTGGAGCCCCATCGGGGGAGGTGGAAACACCATATATTTT
TRBV11-3	once	NA	TRBJ1-1	CASRAEGRGTEAFF	TGTGCCAGCAGGGCCGAAGGCCGGGGTACTGAAGCTTTCTTT
TRBV6-5	NA	TRBD2	TRBJ2-7	CASSRSGSSYEQYF	TGTGCCAGCAGTCGGAGCGGGAGTAGCTACGAGCAGTACTTC
TRBV7-3	NA	NA	TRBJ1-2	CASSPTGRHGYTF	TGTGCCAGCAGTCCTACAGGGCGCCATGGCTACACCTTC
TRBV18	once	TRBD1	TRBJ1-1	CASSPPGRGTEAFF	TGTGCCAGCTCACCACCGGGCAGGGGGACTGAAGCTTTCTTT
TRBV28	NA	NA	TRBJ1-4	CASSFGPATNEKLFF	TGTGCCAGCAGTTTTGGGCCTGCAACTAATGAAAAACTGTTTTTT